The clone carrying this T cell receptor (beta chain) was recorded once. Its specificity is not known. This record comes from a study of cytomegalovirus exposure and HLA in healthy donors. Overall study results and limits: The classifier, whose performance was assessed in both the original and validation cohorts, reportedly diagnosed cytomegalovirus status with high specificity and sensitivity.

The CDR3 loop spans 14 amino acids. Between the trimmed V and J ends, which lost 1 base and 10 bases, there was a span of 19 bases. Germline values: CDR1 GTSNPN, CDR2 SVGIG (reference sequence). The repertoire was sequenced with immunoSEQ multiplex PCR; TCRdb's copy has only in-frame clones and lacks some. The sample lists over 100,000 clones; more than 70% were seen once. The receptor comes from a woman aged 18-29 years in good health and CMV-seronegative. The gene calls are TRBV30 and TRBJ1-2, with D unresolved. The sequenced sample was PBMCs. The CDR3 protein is CAWSGRRGWVTYTF. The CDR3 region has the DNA TGTGCCTGGAGTGGCAGGAGAGGGTGGGTCACCTACACCTTC.